One T cell receptor beta chain is described in this entry. Its recognized antigen is unknown. Nothing much larger sits one base from this clone, and base qualities are not available. The data are from a study of graft-versus-host responses after intestinal transplantation (dated by TCRdb to 2020 to 2023). Regarding the study in general: The transplants that recipients got were multivisceral, liver-intestinal, or isolated intestinal. Alloreactive clones were identified by sequencing pre-transplant mixed lymphocyte reaction products and comparing these products with unstimulated pre-transplant donor and recipient T cells. Every recipient was given anti-thymocyte globulin induction, then maintenance tacrolimus and steroids for two to three years. A cohort of about two dozen intestinal transplant recipients, including one retransplant, was enrolled, and a few patients lacking pretransplant specimens were excluded. Bulk TCR-beta CDR3 sequencing was used to track graft-versus-host and host-versus-graft alloreactive T cell clones in the graft, circulation and bone marrow after intestinal transplantation. Donor T cell macrochimerism was defined as a peak of at least 4% donor T cells among recipient peripheral blood mononuclear cells. Samples from a few later patients were sequenced in-house on an Illumina MiSeq with MiXCR processing rather than by the commercial service. Here is what the overall study found, with its caveats: GvH clones turned up in recipient bone marrow, with some appearing earlier in ileal mucosa or blood, a pattern consistent with an intestinal mucosal origin. Early after transplant, peak levels of circulating GvH clones were found to be associated with declines in HvG clones. Conclusions were limited by the relatively low number and heterogeneity of intestinal transplant patients. Patients with donor T cell macrochimerism had high GvH to HvG T cell clonal ratios in their allografts.

Receptor amplification or capture employed the immunoSEQ multiplex PCR assay. In most patients, genomic DNA was isolated using the Qiagen DNeasy Blood and Tissue Kit and sent frozen to Adaptive Biotechnologies for TCR sequencing. For most patients, high-throughput TCR-beta CDR3 sequencing of genomic DNA was performed by Adaptive Biotechnologies. On the authors' methods: Adaptive's ImmunoSEQ software supplied the TCR sequencing data for roughly 17 patients, while MiXCR and VDJtools were used to process a few other patients. To correct CD4 versus CD8 sorting errors, any sequence found in both subsets at a frequency ratio below 5:1 was removed. Because the origin of CDR3 nucleotide sequences shared between donor and recipient could not be assigned, those sequences were removed. At least 2-fold expansion over unstimulated cells and a minimum CFSE-low frequency of 0.002% (template counts) or 0.001% (read counts) were required for clones to be classified as alloreactive. A clone was considered mappable if detected in the sequenced pre-transplant spleen, lymph node, or MLR CFSE-low populations of the donor or recipient. Cumulative frequency of alloreactive clones was calculated as a percentage of all sequences weighted by copy number. The table was pulled from immuneACCESS by TCRdb, which kept in-frame rearrangements only. Such tables lose some clones; where checked, under half of the loss comes from unresolved V genes, and the rest has no known cause. D and trimming were read from the DNA, whereas the V and J calls and clone size are those reported in that table. Across this sample there are 40,000 to 60,000 clones, with less than 85% seen only once. Clones ranked in the top ten supply 0.46% of the sample.

According to the germline V gene (reference sequence), CDR1 reads LNHDA and CDR2 reads SQIVND. The junction shows trimming of 6 bases on V and 1 base on J, plus 11 bases between the germline ends. Its CDR3 holds 14 amino acids, cysteine through phenylalanine. CDR3 DNA is the only sequence kept; it has 42 bases, read in frame from the first base. Per the publication, the time point label means: cells obtained before transplantation from donor or recipient. CD3+CD4+ and CD3+CD8+ populations were FACS-sorted from unstimulated pre-transplant donor and recipient cells taken from spleen or lymph nodes. The chain employs TRBV19 and TRBJ2-3; the D gene cannot be resolved reliably. The material sequenced was unstimulated CD4+ T cells sorted from spleen or lymph node cells, taken before transplant. This clonotype was sampled from a human donor who was the organ donor for an intestinal transplant. The sequence in DNA is TGTGCCAGTAGGGATTATGGGGGCACAGATACGCAGTATTTT. Its translation is CASRDYGGTDTQYF.